Below are 26 T cell receptor beta chains sequenced from a single sample in a study of cytomegalovirus exposure and HLA in healthy donors. PCR employed 60 Vbeta and 13 Jbeta primers. Profiling relied on immunoSEQ multiplex PCR, and the TCRdb table lists in-frame clones only, not all of them. The top ten clones hold about 3.1% of a sample with approximately 170,000 clones, more than 60% of them seen once. Source material: PBMCs. These TCRs come from a female donor in good health and CMV-seronegative.

The chain employs TRBV7-2 and TRBJ1-1; D is unresolved. Germline V gives CDR1 SGHTA, CDR2 FQGNSA. This CDR3 is built from 13 residues. Trimming shortened V by 1 base and J by 2 bases, and 5 bases separated the two germline ends. CDR3 protein: CASSLVANTEAFF. The CDR3 nucleotides read TGTGCCAGCAGCTTAGTGGCTAACACTGAAGCTTTCTTT.

Comment on this clone: Other nucleotide sequences from this sample produce the same CDR3. The rearrangement links TRBV9 to TRBJ2-5; D is unclear. Per germline, CDR1 SGDLS and CDR2 YYNGEE. V dropped 0 bases and J dropped 2 bases, with 5 bases sitting between them. The CDR3 has 13 residues. CDR3 coding DNA: TGTGCCAGCAGCGTAGCACAACAAGAGACCCAGTACTTC. Translated, it gives CASSVAQQETQYF.

V gene TRBV2 combines with J gene TRBJ2-7; D might be TRBD1 (5 bases). The CDR3 covers 13 residues. Germline lookup yields CDR1 SNHLY and CDR2 FYNNEI. V was shortened by 5 bases and J by 5 bases, with 13 bases between the two germline ends. In DNA form, the CDR3 reads TGTGCCAGCAGTCCGGACACAAAGCACGAGCAGTACTTC. Translating it yields CASSPDTKHEQYF.

The chain carries TRBV10-3 and TRBJ1-1; D remains ambiguous. The V gene lost 0 bases and the J gene lost 0 bases, with 11 bases spanning the gap. This CDR3 has 16 amino acids. Germline CDR1 and CDR2: ENHRY and SYGVKD. CDR3 in DNA: TGTGCCATCAGTGAGTCAAGGCAGGCGATGAACACTGAAGCTTTCTTT. It is translated as CAISESRQAMNTEAFF.

The chain couples TRBV9 to TRBJ1-4; D possibly corresponds to TRBD1 (6 bases). Trimming took 2 bases from V and 6 from J, leaving 8 bases between them. The length of the CDR3 is 13 residues. Germline CDR1 and CDR2: SGDLS and YYNGEE. CDR3 nucleotide sequence: TGTGCCAGCAGCGTGGACAGCGATGAAAAACTGTTTTTT. This sequence encodes CASSVDSDEKLFF.

The chain combines TRBV7-6 with TRBJ2-1, with 12 bases matching TRBD1. After removal of 1 base from V and 8 bases from J, the junction contained 3 bases not matched to a gene. The CDR3 is 15 amino acids. Germline values: CDR1 SGHVS, CDR2 FNYEAQ. The DNA of the CDR3 is TGTGCCAGCAGCTTAGGGGGGACAGGGGGCGATGAGCAGTTCTTC. This encodes CASSLGGTGGDEQFF. Together with reference TRBV7-6 and TRBJ2-1, the CDR3 gives the full variable domain: GAGVSQSPRYKVTKRGQDVALRCDPISGHVSLYWYRQALGQGPEFLTYFNYEAQQDKSGLPNDRFSAERPEGSISTLTIQRTEQRDSAMYRCASSLGGTGGDEQFFGPGTRLTVL.

In its sample, this clone was seen a few times. The rearrangement uses TRBV14 and TRBJ2-7; 7 bases match TRBD1. CDR1 and CDR2 (germline): SGHDN, FVKESK. V trimming: 4 bases; J trimming: 7 bases; junction bases outside the gene matches: 10. The CDR3 is 14 amino acids. CDR3: CASSLRTGSGEQYF. The CDR3 DNA sequence: TGTGCCAGCAGCCTCCGGACAGGATCGGGGGAGCAGTACTTC.

V gene TRBV28 combines with J gene TRBJ1-5, with 9 bases fitting TRBD1. The V gene end was trimmed by 2 bases and the J gene end by 11 bases; junction bases not matched to a gene: 10. Germline values: CDR1 MDHEN, CDR2 SYDVKM. The CDR3 is 15 amino acids. The CDR3 nucleotides are TGTGCCAGCAGTTTACCCGGACAGGGGACCTCAGCCCAGCATTTT. It encodes CASSLPGQGTSAQHF.

The CDR3 region is CASRGTATSMGYTF. CDR3 coding DNA: TGTGCCAGCAGGGGGACAGCTACCTCTATGGGCTACACCTTC. The chain uses TRBV28 and TRBJ1-2, with 7 bases that match TRBD1. Germline CDR1 is MDHEN and CDR2 is SYDVKM. The junction had 12 bases not matched to a gene; V was cut back by 6 bases and J by 8 bases. The CDR3 covers 14 residues.

The chain recombines TRBV4-3 with TRBJ1-4; D perhaps matches TRBD1 (5 bases). The V and J ends lost 4 bases and 4 bases respectively, with 16 bases between them. This CDR3 contains 16 residues. In germline, CDR1 is LGHNA, CDR2 YSLEER. CDR3 in amino acids: CASSLFVGDDNEKLFF. The CDR3 bases are TGCGCCAGCAGCCTTTTCGTAGGGGATGATAATGAAAAACTGTTTTTT.

The chain has TRBV27 and TRBJ1-1; 7 nucleotides match TRBD1. J lost 1 base, V lost 4 bases, and 6 bases had no gene match. This CDR3 contains 15 residues. Germline-derived CDR1 and CDR2 are MNHEY and SMNVEV (reference sequence). The CDR3 loop is CASSSPTGPNTEAFF. The CDR3, as DNA: TGTGCCAGCAGTTCCCCGACAGGGCCGAACACTGAAGCTTTCTTT.

The genes are TRBV19 and TRBJ2-3; a possible D gene is TRBD2 (7 bases). Germline loops: CDR1 LNHDA, CDR2 SQIVND (reference sequence). CDR3 size: 14 residues. Trimming pared 6 bases from V and 8 bases from J, leaving 18 bases between. The CDR3 DNA is TGTGCCAGTAGAGGGGGGAGGGGAATGCGTACGCAGTATTTT. Translated, it gives CASRGGRGMRTQYF. Variable domain in full (rest from reference TRBV19 and TRBJ2-3): DGGITQSPKYLFRKEGQNVTLSCEQNLNHDAMYWYRQDPGQGLRLIYYSQIVNDFQKGDIAEGYSVSREKKESFPLTVTSAQKNPTAFYLCASRGGRGMRTQYFGPGTRLTVL.

This chain joins TRBV10-2 and TRBJ1-6; perhaps TRBD1 as D (6 bases). This CDR3 is 17 amino acids long. Trimming removed 7 bases from V and 5 bases from J, with 21 bases in between. CDR1 WSHSY and CDR2 SAAADI come from the germline V gene. The CDR3 reads CASTAGRGWGNNSPLHF. The CDR3 bases are TGCGCCAGCACCGCGGGCAGGGGCTGGGGGAATAATTCACCCCTCCACTTT.

This clone appeared once. This rearrangement joins TRBV18 to TRBJ2-2, with D possibly matching TRBD1 (6 bases). This CDR3 spans 15 amino acids. V was trimmed by 6 bases and J by 3 bases, leaving 14 bases between them. Germline V lookup: CDR1 KGHSH, CDR2 LQKENI. DNA for the CDR3: TGTGCCAGCTCCCTCGACAGGATGGACACCGGGGAGCTGTTTTTT. This sequence encodes CASSLDRMDTGELFF.

The chain carries TRBV18 and TRBJ2-6; D remains unclear. CDR3 length: 16 amino acids. The V gene's germline CDR1 is KGHSH and CDR2 LQKENI. With 3 bases removed from V and 0 bases from J, the gap between germline ends came to 9 bases. CDR3 sequence (DNA): TGTGCCAGCTCACCCACCCCGGGCTCTGGGGCCAACGTCCTGACTTTC. As protein: CASSPTPGSGANVLTF.

The rearrangement uses TRBV5-1 and TRBJ2-6; 12 positions agree with TRBD1. The CDR3 spans 19 residues. Germline V gene data show CDR1 as SGHRS and CDR2 as YFSETQ. V shed 2 bases, J shed 3 bases, and the junction held 9 bases outside the gene matches. CDR3 amino acids: CASSFELGTGGFGANVLTF. In nucleotides, the CDR3 is TGCGCCAGCAGCTTCGAACTCGGGACAGGGGGCTTTGGGGCCAACGTCCTGACTTTC.

Notes on this clone: One junction end does not reproduce the germline sequence, and a read error may be involved. The CDR3 nucleotides are TGTTCCAGCAGCCCAGGGACTAGCGGGGGGCTGTACGAGACCCAGTACTTC. It yields the protein CSSSPGTSGGLYETQYF. This chain uses TRBV7-9 with TRBJ2-5; 15 nucleotides align to TRBD2. The CDR3 loop spans 17 amino acids. Per the germline V gene, CDR1 is SEHNR and CDR2 is FQNEAQ (reference sequence).

The chain recombines TRBV2 with TRBJ1-2; 8 nucleotides line up with TRBD1. This CDR3 spans 13 amino acids. Germline CDR1 is SNHLY and CDR2 is FYNNEI. V dropped 8 bases and J dropped 6; count of bases not matched to a gene: 8. The CDR3 spells CASCGTGQDGYTF. CDR3 nucleotide sequence: TGTGCCAGCTGTGGGACAGGACAGGATGGCTACACCTTC.

V and J are TRBV11-3 and TRBJ2-7; D is unclear. V shed 1 base and J shed 4 bases, with 8 bases lying between them. Germline assignment: CDR1 SGHNT and CDR2 YENEEA. The CDR3 is 13 amino acids. This CDR3 is CASSLGGEYEQYF. CDR3 nucleotide sequence: TGTGCCAGCAGCTTAGGAGGTGAATACGAGCAGTACTTC.

The J gene is TRBJ1-1, the V gene TRBV30; TRBD1 might be the D (5 bases). The germline V gene has CDR1 GTSNPN and CDR2 SVGIG (reference sequence). The V gene lost 5 bases and the J gene lost 7 bases, with 20 bases spanning the gap. This CDR3 has 14 amino acids. CDR3 nucleotides: TGTGCCTGGGACTGGGTGGGGCGACGTAGTGAAGCTTTCTTT. Translated: CAWDWVGRRSEAFF.

This clone is a singleton in its sample. The chain recombines TRBV28 with TRBJ1-5; D gene unclear. Deletions cut 3 bases from V and 1 base from J, with 7 bases between. The CDR3 extends over 14 amino acids. Germline lookup yields CDR1 MDHEN and CDR2 SYDVKM. The CDR3 DNA sequence: TGTGCCAGCAGTTTCTATTCAAGCAATCAGCCCCAGCATTTT. It encodes CASSFYSSNQPQHF.

Here the CDR3 DNA reads TGTGCCAGCAGCTTGACAGGGGTCAGCTCTGGAAACACCATATATTTT. The encoded protein is CASSLTGVSSGNTIYF. The V and J genes are TRBV7-2 and TRBJ1-3, with 8 bases that match TRBD1. The CDR3 is made up of 16 amino acids. V trimming: 3 bases; J trimming: 0 bases; junction bases outside the gene matches: 4. Per the germline V gene, CDR1 is SGHTA and CDR2 is FQGNSA.

The genes are TRBV30 and TRBJ1-3; D may be TRBD1 (5 bases). V shed 2 bases and J shed 0 bases, with 8 bases lying between them. The CDR3 loop spans 14 amino acids. Germline lookup yields CDR1 GTSNPN and CDR2 SVGIG (reference sequence). The chain's CDR3 is CAWSLDSSGNTIYF. The DNA of the CDR3 is TGTGCCTGGAGTCTCGACAGCTCTGGAAACACCATATATTTT.

V is TRBV19 and J is TRBJ1-1; tentatively, D is TRBD1 (5 bases). V lost 3 bases and J 5 bases, leaving 16 bases between the germline ends. Germline loops: CDR1 LNHDA, CDR2 SQIVND (reference sequence). This CDR3 comprises 15 residues. The CDR3 DNA sequence: TGTGCCAGTAGTATGGGGTCAGGGATTTATACTGAAGCTTTCTTT. This gives the protein CASSMGSGIYTEAFF.

The V call is TRBV5-6, the J call TRBJ1-6; D is uncertain. CDR3 length equals 14 residues. Germline V gene data show CDR1 as SGHDT and CDR2 as YYEEEE. Trimming cost V 0 bases and J 7 bases, with 8 bases left between them. CDR3: CASSLEAGNSPLHF. The CDR3 nucleotides are TGTGCCAGCAGCTTGGAGGCAGGCAATTCACCCCTCCACTTT.

The chain couples TRBV28 to TRBJ1-2; D unclear. Germline CDR1 reads MDHEN; CDR2 reads SYDVKM. Deletions cut 7 bases from V and 0 bases from J, with 15 bases between. The CDR3 loop spans 15 amino acids. CDR3 nucleotides: TGTGCCAGCACCCCCTCCTTAGTAGCTAACTATGGCTACACCTTC. This codes for CASTPSLVANYGYTF.